One sample yielded the 16 T cell receptor beta chains listed below, sequenced in a study of shared clonotypes between healthy human individuals. Some clones are missing from TCRdb's copy, which holds only in-frame ones; the method was immunoSEQ multiplex PCR. The data contain just over 2,000,000 clones, 85% to 95% of them singletons. The material sequenced was naive CD4+ T cells sorted from blood. The subset here: CD45RA+ positively selected. The receptor source for this set is a man aged 18 to 30 in good health.

This chain joins TRBV10-2 and TRBJ1-5; 8 nucleotides agree with TRBD1. Trimming cost V 6 bases and J 7 bases; bases outside gene matches: 5. The CDR3 is 13 amino acids. Germline V gene lookup returns CDR1 WSHSY and CDR2 SAAADI. CDR3 sequence reads: CASRGQGTQPQHF. The DNA of the CDR3 is TGCGCCAGCAGAGGACAGGGCACCCAGCCCCAGCATTTT.

This chain joins TRBV5-1 and TRBJ1-6; 7 nucleotides align to TRBD1. V shed 5 bases and J 7 bases; nucleotides not matched to a gene: 9. Per the germline V gene, CDR1 is SGHRS and CDR2 is YFSETQ. There are 15 residues in the CDR3. CDR3 region: CASRTTGTENSPLHF. In DNA form, the CDR3 reads TGCGCCAGCAGAACCACCGGGACAGAAAATTCACCCCTCCACTTT.

The chain has TRBV23-1 and TRBJ2-7; D might be TRBD1 or TRBD2, each matching 6 bases. TRBV23-1 qualifies as an ORF whose function is uncertain. V dropped 3 bases and J dropped 0 bases, with 18 bases sitting between them. The CDR3 has 17 amino acids. The CDR3 is CASSHPGAKTGSYEQYF. CDR3 DNA sequence: TGCGCCAGCAGTCACCCGGGGGCAAAAACGGGCTCCTACGAGCAGTACTTC.

The gene calls are TRBV29-1 and TRBJ1-3, with TRBD1 identical over 10 bases. With 0 bases clipped from V and 3 bases from J, the junction kept 5 bases outside the gene matches. Germline V CDR1 and CDR2: SQVTM, ANQGSEA. The CDR3 extends over 16 amino acids. The CDR3 coding sequence is TGCAGCGTTGAAGATCGGGACAGGGGCTTTGGAAACACCATATATTTT. It encodes CSVEDRDRGFGNTIYF.

The chain combines TRBV6-1 with TRBJ1-5; D may be TRBD1 (5 bases). The CDR3 is 13 amino acids. Trimming pared 6 bases from V and 10 bases from J, leaving 16 bases between. Germline loops: CDR1 MNHNS, CDR2 SASEGT. The CDR3 DNA is TGTGCCAGCAGCGTGTTGGGGCCAGGACCCCAGCATTTT. Its protein product is CASSVLGPGPQHF.

The V call is TRBV7-2, the J call TRBJ1-2; TRBD1 might be the D (6 bases). The CDR3 contains 17 residues. Germline CDR1 and CDR2: SGHTA and FQGNSA. Trimming removed 2 bases from V and 0 bases from J, with 16 bases in between. CDR3 region: CASSLQIGGQANYGYTF. Written as DNA, the CDR3 is TGTGCCAGCAGCTTACAGATCGGGGGCCAAGCTAACTATGGCTACACCTTC.

Concerning this clone itself: The same CDR3 arises from other DNA sequences in this sample as well. J is TRBJ2-5 and V is TRBV7-8, with D unclear. CDR1 and CDR2 from the germline V gene are SGHVS and FQNEAQ. The CDR3 totals 11 residues. The germline V and J ends were trimmed by 6 bases and 3 bases, with 5 bases remaining between them. This chain's CDR3 is CASSFKETQYF. As DNA, the CDR3 is TGTGCCAGCAGTTTTAAAGAGACCCAGTACTTC.

This rearrangement joins TRBV11-2 to TRBJ1-3, with 9 bases fitting TRBD1. Germline V lookup: CDR1 SGHAT, CDR2 FQNNGV. The V and J ends lost 3 bases and 0 bases, in that order; junction bases with no gene match: 6. This CDR3 spans 17 amino acids. CDR3 bases: TGTGCCAGCAGCTTTTCACCGGACAGGGGCTCTGGAAACACCATATATTTT. Residues: CASSFSPDRGSGNTIYF.

The chain uses TRBV2 and TRBJ1-1, with D perhaps matching TRBD1 (5 bases). V lost 9 bases to trimming and J lost 4 bases, with 24 bases between them. CDR1 SNHLY and CDR2 FYNNEI come from the germline V gene. The CDR3 totals 16 residues. The CDR3 is CARARGFGAVSTEAFF. CDR3 sequence (DNA): TGTGCCAGAGCAAGGGGTTTTGGGGCCGTAAGCACTGAAGCTTTCTTT.

This chain joins TRBV29-1 and TRBJ1-2; 8 bases align to TRBD1. Trimming at V came to 0 bases and at J to 6 bases, leaving 9 bases not matched to a gene. This CDR3 spans 15 amino acids. CDR1 and CDR2 (germline): SQVTM, ANQGSEA. In DNA form, the CDR3 reads TGCAGCGTTGAAGATCCTACAGGGGGAAGAGATGGCTACACCTTC. Its protein product is CSVEDPTGGRDGYTF. Together with reference TRBV29-1 and TRBJ1-2, the CDR3 gives the full variable domain: SAVISQKPSRDICQRGTSLTIQCQVDSQVTMMFWYRQQPGQSLTLIATANQGSEATYESGFVIDKFPISRPNLTFSTLTVSNMSPEDSSIYLCSVEDPTGGRDGYTFGSGTRLTVV.

The CDR3 DNA sequence: TGTGCCAGCAGCACTAGAGGCACTGAAGCTTTCTTT. It codes for CASSTRGTEAFF. The chain couples TRBV6-5 to TRBJ1-1; D is ambiguous. Germline V CDR1 and CDR2: MNHEY, SVGAGI. V was pared by 6 bases and J by 4 bases, with 9 bases between. The CDR3 spans 12 residues.

The chain's CDR3 is CASSSSEVTSGSQDTQYF. The CDR3 DNA reads as TGTGCCAGCAGCTCCTCAGAAGTCACTAGCGGGAGCCAAGATACGCAGTATTTT. The V gene is TRBV7-9, the J gene TRBJ2-3, with 11 bases that match TRBD2. J was trimmed by 5 bases and V by 4 bases; bases with no gene match: 14. The CDR3 loop spans 18 amino acids. Germline CDR1 reads SEHNR; CDR2 reads FQNEAQ (reference sequence).

CDR3 nucleotides: TGCGCCAGCAGCTTGGGGGTAGCGGGGAAAGAGACCCAGTACTTC. Translating gives CASSLGVAGKETQYF. The rearrangement joins TRBV5-1 to TRBJ2-5, with 8 bases identical to TRBD2. The trim removed 0 bases at V and 3 bases at J, leaving 4 bases unmatched. The CDR3 sequence is 15 residues long. The germline V gene encodes CDR1 SGHRS and CDR2 YFSETQ.

Comments on this clone: Other DNA sequences within the sample encode an identical CDR3. V and J are TRBV5-1 and TRBJ2-2; D is possibly TRBD2 (6 bases). V was cut by 2 bases and J by 2 bases, with 10 bases left in between. Germline CDR1 and CDR2: SGHRS and YFSETQ. The CDR3 spans 15 residues. The CDR3: CASSFGGTNTGELFF. CDR3 DNA sequence: TGCGCCAGCAGCTTCGGTGGGACTAACACCGGGGAGCTGTTTTTT.

V is TRBV7-9 and J is TRBJ1-2; D remains ambiguous. This CDR3 is built from 12 residues. Germline CDR1 SEHNR, CDR2 FQNEAQ (reference sequence). V was cut by 6 bases and J by 14 bases, with 19 bases left in between. In DNA form, the CDR3 reads TGTGCCAGCAGTGAGCGGAACCCACCGGGTACCTTC. This gives the protein CASSERNPPGTF. The full variable domain, with the rest looked up from reference TRBV7-9 and TRBJ1-2, is DTGVSQNPRHKITKRGQNVTFRCDPISEHNRLYWYRQTLGQGPEFLTYFQNEAQLEKSRLLSDRFSAERPKGSFSTLEIQRTEQGDSAMYLCASSERNPPGTFGSGTRLTVV.

The rearrangement joins TRBV6-6 to TRBJ1-2; weak D call: TRBD1 (6 bases). V was clipped by 6 bases and J by 4 bases, with 12 bases between them. The germline gives CDR1 MNHNY, CDR2 SVGAGI (reference sequence). The CDR3 sequence is 13 residues long. The CDR3 reads CASSLGGGYGYTF. In DNA, the CDR3 is TGTGCCAGCAGCCTCGGGGGCGGCTATGGCTACACCTTC.